One sample yielded the 13 T cell receptor beta chains listed below, sequenced in a study of blood T cell repertoires in COVID-19. Generated by immunoSEQ multiplex PCR, the TCRdb table keeps only in-frame clones and is missing some. The data hold 57,000 or so clones, with around four fifths observed a single time. Sequencing used peripheral blood. These receptors were obtained from a man aged 65 to 79 with acute or convalescent COVID-19.

This clone was observed once. The genes are TRBV24-1 and TRBJ2-5, with 7 positions matching TRBD1. The CDR3 covers 16 residues. Germline V gives CDR1 KGHDR, CDR2 SFDVKD. V lost 4 bases, J lost 4 bases, and 11 bases stayed unmatched. The CDR3 region has the DNA TGTGCCACCAGTGACCCGAGGGACAGTAACCTAGAGACCCAGTACTTC. Translation gives CATSDPRDSNLETQYF.

V and J are TRBV4-2 and TRBJ2-1; 8 nucleotides agree with TRBD2. The CDR3 loop spans 17 amino acids. Germline V lookup: CDR1 LGHNA, CDR2 YNFKEQ. The trim removed 1 base at V and 1 base at J, leaving 6 bases unmatched. CDR3 residues: CASSQAASGGSYNEQFF. The CDR3 nucleotides read TGTGCCAGCAGCCAAGCCGCGTCGGGGGGGTCCTACAATGAGCAGTTCTTC.

This clone was seen only a few times. The V and J genes are TRBV4-2 and TRBJ1-5, with TRBD1 matching 7 bases. This CDR3 has 16 residues. Germline CDR1 reads LGHNA; CDR2 reads YNFKEQ. V lost 2 bases and J lost 7; bases outside the gene matches: 11. CDR3 coding DNA: TGTGCCAGCAGCCAAACGACAGGGTCTGTAGACCAGCCCCAGCATTTT. It specifies CASSQTTGSVDQPQHF.

This clone was observed a handful of times. V is TRBV10-1 and J is TRBJ1-5; weak D call: TRBD1 (5 bases). This CDR3 region has 14 residues. V lost 7 bases to trimming and J lost 2 bases, with 12 bases between them. Per the germline V gene, CDR1 is WNHNN and CDR2 is SYGVQD (reference sequence). CDR3 residues: CASIYQQGNQPQHF. The CDR3 coding sequence is TGCGCCAGCATATATCAACAGGGCAATCAGCCCCAGCATTTT.

This clone was found a few times. The chain links TRBV18 to TRBJ2-7; 12 nucleotides align to TRBD1. Trimming cost V 6 bases and J 5 bases; bases outside gene matches: 8. CDR1 and CDR2 from the germline V gene are KGHSH and LQKENI. The CDR3 spans 15 residues. CDR3 protein: CASSPKGQGADEQYF. CDR3 sequence (DNA): TGTGCCAGCTCCCCAAAGGGACAGGGGGCAGACGAGCAGTACTTC.

On this clone itself: A junction boundary mismatches the germline segment, possibly from a read error. The J gene is TRBJ1-5, the V gene TRBV6-1; D unclear. This CDR3 has 13 residues. Germline loops: CDR1 MNHNS, CDR2 SASEGT. CDR3 amino acids: CASSEGSYQPQHF. In DNA form, the CDR3 reads TGTGCCAGCAGTGAAGGTAGCTATCAGCCCCAGCATTTT.

The chain is built from TRBV5-4 and TRBJ1-1; 11 bases fit TRBD1. Trimming cost V 1 base and J 6 bases; bases outside gene matches: 11. Per the germline V gene, CDR1 is SGHNT and CDR2 is YYREEE (reference sequence). CDR3 length: 17 amino acids. CDR3 protein: CASSLSGQGAKDPEAFF. The CDR3 nucleotides are TGTGCCAGCAGCTTGTCCGGACAGGGGGCTAAGGACCCTGAAGCTTTCTTT.

The chain carries TRBV27 and TRBJ2-5, with D possibly being TRBD1 (6 bases). There are 15 residues in the CDR3. Per germline, CDR1 MNHEY and CDR2 SMNVEV (reference sequence). Trimming left V 5 bases short and J 1 base short, with 14 bases between. The DNA for the CDR3 is TGTGCCAGCAGTCCGAGGGGACACCTCCAAGAGACCCAGTACTTC. Its translation is CASSPRGHLQETQYF.

The J gene is TRBJ2-1, the V gene TRBV7-9; the D gene is possibly TRBD1 (5 bases). The germline gives CDR1 SEHNR, CDR2 FQNEAQ (reference sequence). The germline V and J ends were trimmed by 11 bases and 8 bases, with 22 bases remaining between them. CDR3 length equals 14 residues. The DNA for the CDR3 is TGTGCCGCGATAGGGGTCGGGCCACAGGATGAGCAGTTCTTC. Encoded protein: CAAIGVGPQDEQFF.

The V and J genes are TRBV9 and TRBJ1-5, with D perhaps TRBD1 (5 bases). The CDR3 is 15 amino acids. CDR1 and CDR2 (germline): SGDLS, YYNGEE. Trimming pared 4 bases from V and 0 bases from J, leaving 11 bases between. The DNA for the CDR3 is TGTGCCAGCAGCATCAACCAGGGTAGCAATCAGCCCCAGCATTTT. It encodes CASSINQGSNQPQHF. Filled out from reference TRBV9 and TRBJ1-5, the complete variable domain reads DSGVTQTPKHLITATGQRVTLRCSPRSGDLSVYWYQQSLDQGLQFLIQYYNGEERAKGNILERFSAQQFPDLHSELNLSSLELGDSALYFCASSINQGSNQPQHFGDGTRLSIL.

The chain uses TRBV10-3 and TRBJ2-2; weak D call: TRBD1 (5 bases). Germline V lookup: CDR1 ENHRY, CDR2 SYGVKD. The length of the CDR3 is 14 residues. Deletions cut 6 bases from V and 3 bases from J, with 11 bases between. CDR3 nucleotides: TGTGCCATCAGGGACAAAGGAGACACCGGGGAGCTGTTTTTT. Its translation is CAIRDKGDTGELFF.

This clone has a handful of counts. This chain uses TRBV19 with TRBJ1-1; D is ambiguous. Trimming shortened V by 5 bases and J by 6 bases, and 13 bases separated the two germline ends. In germline, CDR1 is LNHDA, CDR2 SQIVND (reference sequence). This CDR3 contains 13 residues. CDR3 protein: CASSGYPGSEAFF. CDR3 in DNA: TGTGCCAGTAGTGGATACCCGGGGTCTGAAGCTTTCTTT. The full variable domain, its missing parts supplied by reference TRBV19 and TRBJ1-1, is DGGITQSPKYLFRKEGQNVTLSCEQNLNHDAMYWYRQDPGQGLRLIYYSQIVNDFQKGDIAEGYSVSREKKESFPLTVTSAQKNPTAFYLCASSGYPGSEAFFGQGTRLTVV.

V and J are TRBV7-9 and TRBJ2-1; TRBD1 might be the D (6 bases). Per the germline V gene, CDR1 is SEHNR and CDR2 is FQNEAQ (reference sequence). CDR3 length equals 16 residues. The V end lost 4 bases, the J end lost 0 bases, and 13 bases lay between the germline ends. The DNA of the CDR3 is TGTGCCAGCAGCTATTTAGACAGGAACTCCTACAATGAGCAGTTCTTC. Protein: CASSYLDRNSYNEQFF.